This T cell receptor (beta chain) was captured by sequencing in a study of blood T cell repertoires in COVID-19. In the study overall: From the United States, Italy and Spain came samples of acute and convalescent COVID-19.

Enrollment of patients from Seattle took place during active infection, with longitudinal follow-up. Some clones are missing from TCRdb's copy, which holds only in-frame ones; the method was immunoSEQ multiplex PCR. The sample consists of around 430,000 clones, 70% to 90% of them appearing once. The CDR3 totals 12 residues. Trimming removed 6 bases from V and 14 bases from J, with 17 bases in between. Material: peripheral blood. The chain joins TRBV12-3 or TRBV12-4 to TRBJ2-4; D is possibly TRBD2 (5 bases). This clonotype was obtained from a woman aged 50 to 60 with COVID-19, enrolled during active disease. The CDR3: CASSRGPQWEYF. The CDR3, as DNA: TGTGCCAGCAGCCGGGGTCCACAGTGGGAGTACTTC.